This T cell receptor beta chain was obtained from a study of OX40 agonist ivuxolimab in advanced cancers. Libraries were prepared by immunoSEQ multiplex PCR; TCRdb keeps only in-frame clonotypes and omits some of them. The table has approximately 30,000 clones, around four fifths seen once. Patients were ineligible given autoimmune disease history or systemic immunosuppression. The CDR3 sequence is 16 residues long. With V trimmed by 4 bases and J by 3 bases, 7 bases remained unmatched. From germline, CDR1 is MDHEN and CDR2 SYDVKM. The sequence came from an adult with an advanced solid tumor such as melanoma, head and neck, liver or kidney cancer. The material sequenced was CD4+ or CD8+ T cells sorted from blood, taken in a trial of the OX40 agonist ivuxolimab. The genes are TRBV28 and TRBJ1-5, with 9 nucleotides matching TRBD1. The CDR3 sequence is CASSWTGVDDNQPQHF. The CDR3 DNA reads TGTGCCAGCAGTTGGACAGGGGTGGATGACAATCAGCCCCAGCATTTT.